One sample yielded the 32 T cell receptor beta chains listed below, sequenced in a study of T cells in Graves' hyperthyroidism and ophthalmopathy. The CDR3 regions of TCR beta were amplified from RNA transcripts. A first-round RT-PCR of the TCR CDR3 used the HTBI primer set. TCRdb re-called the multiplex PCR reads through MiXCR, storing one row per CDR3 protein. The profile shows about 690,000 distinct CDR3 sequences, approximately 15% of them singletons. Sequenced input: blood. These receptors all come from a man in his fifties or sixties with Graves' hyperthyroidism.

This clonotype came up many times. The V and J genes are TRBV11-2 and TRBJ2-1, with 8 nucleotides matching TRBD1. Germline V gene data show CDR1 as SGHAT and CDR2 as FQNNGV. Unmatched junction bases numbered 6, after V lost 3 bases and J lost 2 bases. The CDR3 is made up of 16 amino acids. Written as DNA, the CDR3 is TGTGCCAGCAGCTTGGGTAGACAGGGGACCTACAATGAGCAGTTCTTC. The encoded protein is CASSLGRQGTYNEQFF.

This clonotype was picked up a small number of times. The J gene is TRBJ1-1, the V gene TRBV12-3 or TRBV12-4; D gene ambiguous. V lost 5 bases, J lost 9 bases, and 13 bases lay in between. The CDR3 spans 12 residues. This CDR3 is CASSRGWAQAFF. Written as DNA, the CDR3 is TGTGCCAGCAGTCGGGGATGGGCCCAAGCTTTCTTT.

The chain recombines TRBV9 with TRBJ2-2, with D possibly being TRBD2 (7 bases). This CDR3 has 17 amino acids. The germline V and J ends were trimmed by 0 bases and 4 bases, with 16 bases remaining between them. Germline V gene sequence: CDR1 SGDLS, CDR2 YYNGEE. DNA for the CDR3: TGTGCCAGCAGCGTAGCTACGGGGGGCCGTCCCACCGGGGAGCTGTTTTTT. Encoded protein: CASSVATGGRPTGELFF. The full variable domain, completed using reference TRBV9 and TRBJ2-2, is DSGVTQTPKHLITATGQRVTLRCSPRSGDLSVYWYQQSLDQGLQFLIQYYNGEERAKGNILERFSAQQFPDLHSELNLSSLELGDSALYFCASSVATGGRPTGELFFGEGSRLTVL.

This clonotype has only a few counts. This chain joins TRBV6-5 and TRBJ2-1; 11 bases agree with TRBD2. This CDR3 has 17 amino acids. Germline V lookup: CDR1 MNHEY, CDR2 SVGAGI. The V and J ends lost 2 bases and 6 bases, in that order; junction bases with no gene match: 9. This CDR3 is CASSYTLLAGGVNEQFF. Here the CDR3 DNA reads TGTGCCAGCAGTTACACCCTTCTAGCGGGAGGAGTCAATGAGCAGTTCTTC.

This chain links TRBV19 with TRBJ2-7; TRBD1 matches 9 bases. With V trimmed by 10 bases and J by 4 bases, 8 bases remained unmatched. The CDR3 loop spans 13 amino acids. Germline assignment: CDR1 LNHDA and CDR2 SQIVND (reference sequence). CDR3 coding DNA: TGTGCCACCTCACAGGGGGCTGGGTACGAGCAGTACTTC. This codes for CATSQGAGYEQYF.

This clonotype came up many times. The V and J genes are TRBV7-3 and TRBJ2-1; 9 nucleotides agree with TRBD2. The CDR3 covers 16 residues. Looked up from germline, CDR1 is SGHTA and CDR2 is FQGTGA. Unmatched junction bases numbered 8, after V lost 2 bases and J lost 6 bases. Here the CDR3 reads CASSLFPSGIGNEQFF. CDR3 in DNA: TGTGCCAGCAGCTTATTTCCTAGCGGGATAGGCAATGAGCAGTTCTTC.

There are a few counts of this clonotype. This CDR3 reads CASSFPSGLAGVNEQFF. DNA for the CDR3: TGTGCCAGCAGTTTCCCCTCCGGGCTAGCGGGAGTGAATGAGCAGTTCTTC. The chain uses TRBV12-3 or TRBV12-4 and TRBJ2-1, with 10 bases fitting TRBD2. CDR3 length equals 17 residues. V was pared by 3 bases and J by 7 bases, with 12 bases of the junction left unmatched.

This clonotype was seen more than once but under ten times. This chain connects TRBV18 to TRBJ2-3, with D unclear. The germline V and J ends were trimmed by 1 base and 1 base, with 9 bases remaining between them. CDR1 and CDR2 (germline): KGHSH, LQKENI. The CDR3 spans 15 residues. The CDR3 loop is CASSPLTGGTDTQYF. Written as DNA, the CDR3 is TGTGCCAGCTCACCACTTACTGGGGGCACAGATACGCAGTATTTT. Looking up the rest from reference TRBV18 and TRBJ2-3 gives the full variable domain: NAGVMQNPRHLVRRRGQEARLRCSPMKGHSHVYWYRQLPEEGLKFMVYLQKENIIDESGMPKERFSAEFPKEGPSILRIQQVVRGDSAAYFCASSPLTGGTDTQYFGPGTRLTVL.

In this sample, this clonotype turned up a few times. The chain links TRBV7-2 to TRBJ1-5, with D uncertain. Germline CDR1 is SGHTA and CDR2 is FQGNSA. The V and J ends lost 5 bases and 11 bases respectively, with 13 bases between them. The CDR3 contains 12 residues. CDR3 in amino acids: CASSDFVGAQHF. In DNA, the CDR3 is TGTGCCAGCAGCGACTTCGTCGGGGCCCAGCATTTT.

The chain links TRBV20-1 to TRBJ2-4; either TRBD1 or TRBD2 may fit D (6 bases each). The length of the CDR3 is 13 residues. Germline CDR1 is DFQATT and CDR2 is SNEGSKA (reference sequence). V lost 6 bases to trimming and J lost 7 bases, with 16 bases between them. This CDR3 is CSAERGARNIQYF. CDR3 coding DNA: TGCAGTGCAGAAAGGGGGGCACGGAACATTCAGTACTTC.

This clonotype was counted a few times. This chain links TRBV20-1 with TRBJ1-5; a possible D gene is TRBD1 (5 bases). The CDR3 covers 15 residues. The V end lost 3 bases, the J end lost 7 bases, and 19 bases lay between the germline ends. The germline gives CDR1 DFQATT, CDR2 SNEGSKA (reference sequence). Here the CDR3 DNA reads TGCAGTGCTAGGGGGACTTATACAGCCGACCAGCCCCAGCATTTT. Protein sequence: CSARGTYTADQPQHF.

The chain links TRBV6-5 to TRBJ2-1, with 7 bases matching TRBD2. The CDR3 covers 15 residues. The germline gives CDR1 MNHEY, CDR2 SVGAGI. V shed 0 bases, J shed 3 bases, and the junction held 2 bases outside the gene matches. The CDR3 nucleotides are TGTGCCAGCAGTTACTCGGCGGGAGTCTACAATGAGCAGTTCTTC. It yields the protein CASSYSAGVYNEQFF.

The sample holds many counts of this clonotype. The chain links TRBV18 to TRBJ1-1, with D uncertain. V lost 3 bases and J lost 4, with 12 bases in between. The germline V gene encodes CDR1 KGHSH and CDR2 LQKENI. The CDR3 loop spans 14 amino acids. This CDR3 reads CASSPVGEGTEAFF. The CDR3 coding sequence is TGTGCCAGCTCACCGGTCGGGGAAGGCACTGAAGCTTTCTTT.

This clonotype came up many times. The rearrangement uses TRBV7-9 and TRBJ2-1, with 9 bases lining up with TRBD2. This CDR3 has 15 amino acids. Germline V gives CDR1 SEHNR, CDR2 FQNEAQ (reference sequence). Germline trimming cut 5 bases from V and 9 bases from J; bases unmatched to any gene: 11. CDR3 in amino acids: CASSLLGAGGSEQFF. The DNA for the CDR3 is TGTGCCAGCAGCCTTTTGGGAGCGGGAGGAAGTGAGCAGTTCTTC.

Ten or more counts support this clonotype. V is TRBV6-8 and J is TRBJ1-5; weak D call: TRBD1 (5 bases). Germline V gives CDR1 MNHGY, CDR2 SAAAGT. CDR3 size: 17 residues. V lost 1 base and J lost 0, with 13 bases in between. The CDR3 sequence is CASSYYGAAHSNQPQHF. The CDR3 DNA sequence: TGTGCCAGCAGTTACTATGGGGCAGCCCATAGCAATCAGCCCCAGCATTTT.

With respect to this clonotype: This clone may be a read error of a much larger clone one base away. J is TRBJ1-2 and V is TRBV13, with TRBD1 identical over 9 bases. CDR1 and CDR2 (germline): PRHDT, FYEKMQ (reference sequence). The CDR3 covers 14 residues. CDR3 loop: CASSFAGTGNGYTF. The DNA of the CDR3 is TGCGCCAGCAGCTTTGCGGGGACAGGGAATGGCTACACCTTC.

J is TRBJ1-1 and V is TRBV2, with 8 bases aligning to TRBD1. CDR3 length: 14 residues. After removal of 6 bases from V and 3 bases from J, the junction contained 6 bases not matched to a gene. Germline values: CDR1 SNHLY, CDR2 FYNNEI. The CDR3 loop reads CASSPDRVDTEAFF. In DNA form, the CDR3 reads TGTGCCAGCAGCCCGGACAGGGTTGACACTGAAGCTTTCTTT.

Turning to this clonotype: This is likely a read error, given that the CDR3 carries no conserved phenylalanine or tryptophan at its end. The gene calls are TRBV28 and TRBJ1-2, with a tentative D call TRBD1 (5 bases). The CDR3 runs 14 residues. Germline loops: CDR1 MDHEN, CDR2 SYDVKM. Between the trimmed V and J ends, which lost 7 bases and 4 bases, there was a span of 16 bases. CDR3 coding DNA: TGTGCCAGCACCCCCCGCGGGGGGATCTATGGCTACACCCTC. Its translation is CASTPRGGIYGYTL.

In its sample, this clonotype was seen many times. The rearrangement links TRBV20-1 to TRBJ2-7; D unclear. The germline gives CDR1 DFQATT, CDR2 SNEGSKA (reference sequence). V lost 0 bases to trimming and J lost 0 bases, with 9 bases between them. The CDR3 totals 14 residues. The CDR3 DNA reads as TGCAGTGCTAGAGATGCCATGAGCTCCTACGAGCAGTACTTC. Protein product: CSARDAMSSYEQYF.

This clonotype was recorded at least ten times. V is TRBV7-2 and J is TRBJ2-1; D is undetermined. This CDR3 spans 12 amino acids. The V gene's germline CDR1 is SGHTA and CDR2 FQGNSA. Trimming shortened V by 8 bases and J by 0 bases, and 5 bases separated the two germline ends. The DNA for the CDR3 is TGTGCCAGCGCACTCTCCTACAATGAGCAGTTCTTC. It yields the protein CASALSYNEQFF. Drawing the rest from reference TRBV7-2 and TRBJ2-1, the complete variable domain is GAGVSQSPSNKVTEKGKDVELRCDPISGHTALYWYRQSLGQGLEFLIYFQGNSAPDKSGLPSDRFSAERTGGSVSTLTIQRTQQEDSAVYLCASALSYNEQFFGPGTRLTVL.

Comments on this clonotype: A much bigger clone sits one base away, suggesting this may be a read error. The CDR3 nucleotides read TGTGCCAGCGAGAAGGACAGGGGGCTCCGAGAGACCCAGTACTTC. It translates to CASEKDRGLRETQYF. V usage is TRBV6-1 and J usage is TRBJ2-5; 11 bases align to TRBD1. CDR3 length: 15 amino acids. The V segment lost 8 bases and the J segment 4 bases; nucleotides outside the gene matches: 9. Germline CDR1 reads MNHNS; CDR2 reads SASEGT.

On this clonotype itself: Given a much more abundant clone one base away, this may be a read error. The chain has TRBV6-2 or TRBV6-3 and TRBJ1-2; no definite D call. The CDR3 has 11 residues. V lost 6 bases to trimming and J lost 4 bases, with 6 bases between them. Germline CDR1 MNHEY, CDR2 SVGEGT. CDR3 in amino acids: CASRSGYGYTF. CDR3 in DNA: TGTGCCAGCAGGTCTGGCTATGGCTACACCTTC.

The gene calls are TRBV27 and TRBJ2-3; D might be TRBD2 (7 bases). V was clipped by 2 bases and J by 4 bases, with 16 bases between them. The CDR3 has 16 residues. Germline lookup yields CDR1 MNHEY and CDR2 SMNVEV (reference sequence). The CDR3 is CASSLGGAKLADTQYF. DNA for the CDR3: TGTGCCAGCAGTTTAGGGGGGGCCAAGTTAGCAGATACGCAGTATTTT.

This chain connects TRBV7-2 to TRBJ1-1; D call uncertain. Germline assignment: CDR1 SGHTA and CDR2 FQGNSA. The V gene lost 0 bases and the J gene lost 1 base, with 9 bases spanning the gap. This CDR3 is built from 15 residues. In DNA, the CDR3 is TGTGCCAGCAGCTTAGCCGCGTCGGGGAACACTGAAGCTTTCTTT. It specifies CASSLAASGNTEAFF.

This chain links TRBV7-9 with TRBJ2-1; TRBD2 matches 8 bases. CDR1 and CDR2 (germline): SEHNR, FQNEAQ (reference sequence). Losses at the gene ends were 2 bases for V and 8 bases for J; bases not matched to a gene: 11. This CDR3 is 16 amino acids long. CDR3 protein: CASSLNSGGFSDEQFF. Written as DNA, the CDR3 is TGTGCCAGCAGCTTAAACTCGGGAGGGTTCTCGGATGAGCAGTTCTTC.

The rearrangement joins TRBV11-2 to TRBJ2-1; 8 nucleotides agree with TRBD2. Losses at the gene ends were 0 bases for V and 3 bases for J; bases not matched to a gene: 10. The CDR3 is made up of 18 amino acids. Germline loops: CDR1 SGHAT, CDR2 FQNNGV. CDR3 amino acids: CASSLDLLAGPNYNEQFF. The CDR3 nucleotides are TGTGCCAGCAGCTTAGATCTTTTAGCGGGACCAAACTACAATGAGCAGTTCTTC.

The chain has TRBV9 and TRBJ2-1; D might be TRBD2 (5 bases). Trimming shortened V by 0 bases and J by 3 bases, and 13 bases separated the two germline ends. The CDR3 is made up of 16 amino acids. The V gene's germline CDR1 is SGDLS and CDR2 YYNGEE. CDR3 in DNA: TGTGCCAGCAGCGTAGATAGAGCGGAAAGCTACAATGAGCAGTTCTTC. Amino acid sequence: CASSVDRAESYNEQFF.

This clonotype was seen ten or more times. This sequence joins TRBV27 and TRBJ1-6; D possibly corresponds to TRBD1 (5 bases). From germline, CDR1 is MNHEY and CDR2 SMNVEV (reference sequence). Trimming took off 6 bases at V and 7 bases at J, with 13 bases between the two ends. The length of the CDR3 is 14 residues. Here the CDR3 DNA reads TGTGCCAGCAGCTCCGGGGGTGGGAATTCACCCCTCCACTTT. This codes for CASSSGGGNSPLHF.

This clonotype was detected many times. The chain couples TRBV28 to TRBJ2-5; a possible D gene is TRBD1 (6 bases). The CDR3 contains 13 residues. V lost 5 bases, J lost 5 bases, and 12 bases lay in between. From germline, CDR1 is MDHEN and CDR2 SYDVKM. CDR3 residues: CASSGLRGETQYF. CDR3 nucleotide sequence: TGTGCCAGCAGTGGGTTGAGGGGGGAGACCCAGTACTTC. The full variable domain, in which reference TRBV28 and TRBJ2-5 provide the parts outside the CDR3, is DVKVTQSSRYLVKRTGEKVFLECVQDMDHENMFWYRQDPGLGLRLIYFSYDVKMKEKGDIPEGYSVSREKKERFSLILESASTNQTSMYLCASSGLRGETQYFGPGTRLLVL.

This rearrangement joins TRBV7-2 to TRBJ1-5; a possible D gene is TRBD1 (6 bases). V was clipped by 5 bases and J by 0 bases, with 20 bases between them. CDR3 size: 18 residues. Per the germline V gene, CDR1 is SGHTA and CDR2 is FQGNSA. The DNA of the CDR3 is TGTGCCAGCAGCCTAGGCTCGGGACAAGCTTATAGCAATCAGCCCCAGCATTTT. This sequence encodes CASSLGSGQAYSNQPQHF.

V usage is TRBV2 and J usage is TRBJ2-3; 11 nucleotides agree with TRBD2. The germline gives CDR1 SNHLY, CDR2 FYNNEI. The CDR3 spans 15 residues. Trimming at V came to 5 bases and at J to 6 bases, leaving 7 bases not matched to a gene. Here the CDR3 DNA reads TGTGCCAGCAGTCCGGGACTAGCGGAGGCGGATACGCAGTATTTT. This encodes CASSPGLAEADTQYF.

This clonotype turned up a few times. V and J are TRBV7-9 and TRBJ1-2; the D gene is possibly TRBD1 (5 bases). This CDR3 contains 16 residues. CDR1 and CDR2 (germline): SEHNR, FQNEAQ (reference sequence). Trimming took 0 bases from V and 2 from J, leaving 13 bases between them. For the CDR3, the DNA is TGTGCCAGCAGCTTAGCGTCTGGGGGGGTGAACTATGGCTACACCTTC. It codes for CASSLASGGVNYGYTF.